The following is a TCR beta chain sequence with its context. The antigen is unknown. Trimming cost V 0 bases and J 5 bases, with 14 bases left between them. Germline CDR1 LNHNV, CDR2 YYDKDF (reference sequence). The length of the CDR3 is 15 residues. This sample was included in a study of cytomegalovirus exposure and HLA in healthy donors. 13 Jbeta primers and 60 Vbeta primers were used for the PCR. TCRdb keeps only in-frame clones here, not all; method: immunoSEQ multiplex PCR. This sample carries some 140,000 clones, about 83% of them seen once, and the ten largest clones take 4% to 6.5%. Findings and caveats of the study: An analysis that came later showed most CMV-associated TCR beta chains appearing HLA-restricted.

Input material: PBMCs. This sequence was found in a woman aged 25 to 39 in good health and CMV-seronegative. The J gene is TRBJ2-7, the V gene TRBV15; a possible D gene is TRBD1 (5 bases). CDR3 nucleotides: TGTGCCACCAGCAGAGATTCAGCAGGGTTGCACGAGCAGTACTTC. Protein sequence: CATSRDSAGLHEQYF. The full variable domain, completed using reference TRBV15 and TRBJ2-7, is DAMVIQNPRYQVTQFGKPVTLSCSQTLNHNVMYWYQQKSSQAPKLLFHYYDKDFNNEADTPDNFQSRRPNTSFCFLDIRSPGLGDTAMYLCATSRDSAGLHEQYFGPGTRLTVT.